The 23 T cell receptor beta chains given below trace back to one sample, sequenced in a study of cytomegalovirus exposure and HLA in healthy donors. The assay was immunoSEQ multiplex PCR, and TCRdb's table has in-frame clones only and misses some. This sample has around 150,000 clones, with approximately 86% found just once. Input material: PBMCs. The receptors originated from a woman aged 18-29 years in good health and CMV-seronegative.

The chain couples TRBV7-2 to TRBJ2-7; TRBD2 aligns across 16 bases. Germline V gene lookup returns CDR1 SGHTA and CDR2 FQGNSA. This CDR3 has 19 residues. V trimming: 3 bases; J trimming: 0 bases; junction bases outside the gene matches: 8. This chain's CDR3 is CASSFRLGLAGGSSYEQYF. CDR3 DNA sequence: TGTGCCAGCAGCTTTCGACTGGGACTAGCGGGAGGGAGCTCCTACGAGCAGTACTTC. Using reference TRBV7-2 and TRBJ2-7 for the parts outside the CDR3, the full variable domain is GAGVSQSPSNKVTEKGKDVELRCDPISGHTALYWYRQSLGQGLEFLIYFQGNSAPDKSGLPSDRFSAERTGGSVSTLTIQRTQQEDSAVYLCASSFRLGLAGGSSYEQYFGPGTRLTVT.

CDR3 coding DNA: TGTGCCAGCAGCAAAGGGGGGGGACGGCTCTACGAGCAGTACTTC. Residues: CASSKGGGRLYEQYF. This chain links TRBV21-1 with TRBJ2-7; the D call of TRBD2 is as the table states it, not checked on the DNA. TRBV21-1 is a documented pseudogene. The CDR3 totals 15 residues.

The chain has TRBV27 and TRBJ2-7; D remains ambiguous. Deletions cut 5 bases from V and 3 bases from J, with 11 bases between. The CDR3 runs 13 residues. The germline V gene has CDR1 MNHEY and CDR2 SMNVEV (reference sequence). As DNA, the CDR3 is TGTGCCAGCAGTACGACGCGAGGCTACGAGCAGTACTTC. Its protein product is CASSTTRGYEQYF.

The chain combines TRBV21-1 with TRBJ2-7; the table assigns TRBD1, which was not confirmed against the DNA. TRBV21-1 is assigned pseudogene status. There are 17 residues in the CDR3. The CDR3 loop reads CASSKVALPGQGYEQYF. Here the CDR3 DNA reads TGTGCCAGCAGCAAAGTCGCACTCCCGGGACAAGGATACGAGCAGTACTTC.

The CDR3 loop reads CASSLGETGTGDIYEQYF. The CDR3 bases are TGTGCCAGCAGCTTAGGGGAGACCGGGACAGGGGACATCTACGAGCAGTACTTC. The chain uses TRBV7-8 and TRBJ2-7; TRBD1 matches at 10 bases. Losses at the gene ends were 1 base for V and 3 bases for J; bases not matched to a gene: 12. The CDR3 has 18 residues. Germline CDR1 reads SGHVS; CDR2 reads FQNEAQ.

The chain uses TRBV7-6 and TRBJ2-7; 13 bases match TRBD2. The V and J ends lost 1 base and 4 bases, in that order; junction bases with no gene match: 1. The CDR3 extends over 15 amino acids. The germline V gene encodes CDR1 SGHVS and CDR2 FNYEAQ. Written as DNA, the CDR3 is TGTGCCAGCAGCTTAGAGACTAGCGGGGGGTACGAGCAGTACTTC. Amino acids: CASSLETSGGYEQYF.

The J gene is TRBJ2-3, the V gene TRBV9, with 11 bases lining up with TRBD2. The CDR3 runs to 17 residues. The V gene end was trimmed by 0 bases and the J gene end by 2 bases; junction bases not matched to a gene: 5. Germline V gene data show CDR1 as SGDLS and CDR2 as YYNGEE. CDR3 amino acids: CASSVGLAGGYTDTQYF. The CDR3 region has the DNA TGTGCCAGCAGCGTAGGTCTAGCGGGAGGCTACACAGATACGCAGTATTTT. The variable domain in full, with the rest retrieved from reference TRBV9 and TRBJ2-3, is DSGVTQTPKHLITATGQRVTLRCSPRSGDLSVYWYQQSLDQGLQFLIQYYNGEERAKGNILERFSAQQFPDLHSELNLSSLELGDSALYFCASSVGLAGGYTDTQYFGPGTRLTVL.

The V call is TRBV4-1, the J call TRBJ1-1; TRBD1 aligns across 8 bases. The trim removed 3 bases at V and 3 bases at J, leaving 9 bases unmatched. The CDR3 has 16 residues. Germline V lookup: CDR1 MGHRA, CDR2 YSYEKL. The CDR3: CASSQEGNRGDTEAFF. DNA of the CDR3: TGCGCCAGCAGCCAGGAGGGGAACAGGGGGGACACTGAAGCTTTCTTT.

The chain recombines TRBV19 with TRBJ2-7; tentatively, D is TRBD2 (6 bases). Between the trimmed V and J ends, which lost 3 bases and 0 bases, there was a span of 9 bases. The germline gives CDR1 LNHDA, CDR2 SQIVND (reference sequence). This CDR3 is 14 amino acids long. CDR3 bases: TGTGCCAGTAGTATGACGGGACTCTCCTACGAGCAGTACTTC. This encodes CASSMTGLSYEQYF.

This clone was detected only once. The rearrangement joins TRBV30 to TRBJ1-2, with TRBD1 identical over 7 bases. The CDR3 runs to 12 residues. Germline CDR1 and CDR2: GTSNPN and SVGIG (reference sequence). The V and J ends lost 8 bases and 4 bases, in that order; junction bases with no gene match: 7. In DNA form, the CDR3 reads TGTGCCGCCCCGGGACAGTCCTATGGCTACACCTTC. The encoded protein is CAAPGQSYGYTF. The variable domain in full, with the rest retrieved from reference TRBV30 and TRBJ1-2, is SQTIHQWPATLVQPVGSPLSLECTVEGTSNPNLYWYRQAAGRGLQLLFYSVGIGQISSEVPQNLSASRPQDRQFILSSKKLLLSDSGFYLCAAPGQSYGYTFGSGTRLTVV.

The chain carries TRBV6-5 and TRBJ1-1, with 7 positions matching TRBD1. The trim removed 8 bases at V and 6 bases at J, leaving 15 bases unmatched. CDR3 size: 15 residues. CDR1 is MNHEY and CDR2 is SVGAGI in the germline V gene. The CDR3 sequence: CASHGDRAYFPEAFF. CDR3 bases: TGTGCCAGCCACGGAGACAGGGCTTATTTCCCTGAAGCTTTCTTT.

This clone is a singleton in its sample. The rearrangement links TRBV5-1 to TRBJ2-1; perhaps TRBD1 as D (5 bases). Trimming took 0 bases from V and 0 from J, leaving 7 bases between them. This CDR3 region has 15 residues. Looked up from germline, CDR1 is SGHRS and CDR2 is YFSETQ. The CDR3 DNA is TGCGCCAGCAGCTTGGGGGGCCTCTCCTACAATGAGCAGTTCTTC. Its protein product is CASSLGGLSYNEQFF.

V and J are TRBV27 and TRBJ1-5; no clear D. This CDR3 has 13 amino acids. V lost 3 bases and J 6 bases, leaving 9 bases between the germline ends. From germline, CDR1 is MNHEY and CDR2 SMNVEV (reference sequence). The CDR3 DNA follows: TGTGCCAGCAGTTTTGGGCTATCTCAGCCCCAGCATTTT. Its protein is CASSFGLSQPQHF.

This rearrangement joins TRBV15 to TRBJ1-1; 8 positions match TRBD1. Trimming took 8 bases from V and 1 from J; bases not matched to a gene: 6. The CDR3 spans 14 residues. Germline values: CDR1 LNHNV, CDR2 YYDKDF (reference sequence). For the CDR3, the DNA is TGTGCCACCCCCCTAACAGGGGGGAACACTGAAGCTTTCTTT. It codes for CATPLTGGNTEAFF.

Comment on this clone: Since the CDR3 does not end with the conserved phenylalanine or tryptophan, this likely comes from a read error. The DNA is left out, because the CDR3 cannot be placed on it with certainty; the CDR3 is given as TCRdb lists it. CDR3: CAIRGSGTG. This chain joins TRBV10-3 and TRBJ1-1; TRBD1 is the table's D call, not checked against the DNA. Germline V CDR1 and CDR2: ENHRY, SYGVKD. The CDR3 spans 9 residues, counting both ends.

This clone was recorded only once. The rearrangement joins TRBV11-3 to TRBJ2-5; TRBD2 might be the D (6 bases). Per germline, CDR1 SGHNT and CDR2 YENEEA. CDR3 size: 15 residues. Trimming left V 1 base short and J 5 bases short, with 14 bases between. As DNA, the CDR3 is TGTGCCAGCAGCTTAGGCGGGACTTTGAGCGAGACCCAGTACTTC. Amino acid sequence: CASSLGGTLSETQYF.

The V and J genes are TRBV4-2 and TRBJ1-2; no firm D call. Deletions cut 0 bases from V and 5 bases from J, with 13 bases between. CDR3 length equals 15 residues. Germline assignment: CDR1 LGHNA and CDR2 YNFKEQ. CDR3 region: CASSQERTDGYGYTF. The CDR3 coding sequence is TGTGCCAGCAGCCAAGAGAGGACTGATGGGTATGGCTACACCTTC.

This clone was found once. CDR3 loop: CASSKAPERNIQYF. CDR3 in DNA: TGTGCCAGTAGTAAGGCCCCTGAGAGGAACATTCAGTACTTC. The rearrangement uses TRBV19 and TRBJ2-4; D ambiguous. Trimming cost V 4 bases and J 7 bases, with 14 bases left between them. The CDR3 covers 14 residues. Germline lookup yields CDR1 LNHDA and CDR2 SQIVND (reference sequence).

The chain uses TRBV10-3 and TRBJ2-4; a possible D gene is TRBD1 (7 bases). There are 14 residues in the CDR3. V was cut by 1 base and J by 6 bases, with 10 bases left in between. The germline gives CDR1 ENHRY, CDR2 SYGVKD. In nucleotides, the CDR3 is TGTGCCATCAGTGAGTTTCAGGGGGGAAACATTCAGTACTTC. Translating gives CAISEFQGGNIQYF.

CDR3 protein: CASRDFSIDTQYF. The CDR3 DNA reads TGTGCCAGCAGGGACTTTTCAATAGATACGCAGTATTTT. The V gene is TRBV27, the J gene TRBJ2-3; TRBD2 is a possible D gene (5 bases). The CDR3 runs 13 residues. Germline CDR1 and CDR2: MNHEY and SMNVEV (reference sequence). V lost 6 bases and J lost 5, with 12 bases in between.

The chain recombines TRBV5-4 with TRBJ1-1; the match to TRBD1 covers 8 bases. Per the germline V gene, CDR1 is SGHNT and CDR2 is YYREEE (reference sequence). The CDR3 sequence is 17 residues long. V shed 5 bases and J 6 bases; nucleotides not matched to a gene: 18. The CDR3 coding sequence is TGTGCCAGCAGTCCCCTCTCGTCGCAGGGGGCTTTGGCTGAAGCTTTCTTT. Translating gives CASSPLSSQGALAEAFF.

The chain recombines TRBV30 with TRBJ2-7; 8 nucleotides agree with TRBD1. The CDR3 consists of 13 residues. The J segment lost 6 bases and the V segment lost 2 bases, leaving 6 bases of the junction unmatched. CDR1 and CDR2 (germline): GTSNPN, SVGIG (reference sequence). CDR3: CAWSKDRVPEQYF. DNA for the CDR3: TGTGCCTGGAGTAAGGACAGGGTCCCCGAGCAGTACTTC.

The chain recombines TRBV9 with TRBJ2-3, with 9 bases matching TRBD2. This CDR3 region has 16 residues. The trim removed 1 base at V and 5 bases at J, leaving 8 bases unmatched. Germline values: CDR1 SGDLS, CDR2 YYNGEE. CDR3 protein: CASSVYLRGGRDTQYF. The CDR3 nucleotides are TGTGCCAGCAGCGTATATCTGCGGGGGGGCAGAGATACGCAGTATTTT.